The 5 T cell receptor beta chains presented below share a single source sample, sequenced in a study of blood T cell repertoires in COVID-19 (TCRdb year 2020). Libraries came from the immunoSEQ multiplex PCR assay. TCRdb re-hosts the immuneACCESS table, in-frame sequences only. Its copies lack some clones; in the studies checked, an unresolved V gene accounts for under half of them, and the cause for the rest is not known. Present in this sample are 230,000 or so clones, about four fifths of which were seen just once. The ten largest clonotypes hold approximately 4.8% of the sample. The sample comprised peripheral blood. The receptors were sampled from a man between 45 and 60 years old with active or convalescent COVID-19.

The chain joins TRBV10-1 to TRBJ2-4, with D possibly TRBD2 on 6 matching bases. CDR3 size: 16 residues. Germline CDR1 reads WNHNN; CDR2 reads SYGVQD (reference sequence). Deletions cut 11 bases from V and 0 bases from J, with 20 bases between. The DNA of the CDR3 is TGCGCCCCCGGCGGGCGGGGTTGTTTAGCCAAAAACATTCAGTACTTC. Residues: CAPGGRGCLAKNIQYF.

The chain joins TRBV19 to TRBJ1-2, with 8 nucleotides matching TRBD1. V lost 4 bases to trimming and J lost 5 bases; unmatched junction nucleotides: 9. CDR3 length: 15 amino acids. Per germline, CDR1 LNHDA and CDR2 SQIVND (reference sequence). The CDR3 nucleotides are TGTGCCAGTAGTACGGTCACAGGGGGGGATTATGGCTACACCTTC. It is translated as CASSTVTGGDYGYTF.

The genes are TRBV29-1 and TRBJ2-6, with 7 bases lining up with TRBD1. After removal of 1 base from V and 0 bases from J, the junction contained 3 bases not matched to a gene. The germline V gene encodes CDR1 SQVTM and CDR2 ANQGSEA. This CDR3 is built from 16 residues. The CDR3 reads CSVEGQGISGANVLTF. The CDR3 bases are TGCAGCGTTGAAGGACAGGGAATCTCTGGGGCCAACGTCCTGACTTTC.

This clone was observed a single time. J is TRBJ2-2 and V is TRBV27, with TRBD2 matching over 8 bases. V lost 2 bases, J lost 6 bases, and 5 bases stayed unmatched. This CDR3 comprises 15 residues. CDR1 is MNHEY, CDR2 SMNVEV, per germline (reference sequence). The CDR3 loop reads CASSLRSGGPGELFF. The CDR3 DNA is TGTGCCAGCAGTTTAAGATCGGGGGGGCCCGGGGAGCTGTTTTTT.

The rearrangement joins TRBV29-1 to TRBJ1-1; weak D call: TRBD1 (6 bases). The V end lost 7 bases, the J end lost 3 bases, and 18 bases lay between the germline ends. The germline CDR1 and CDR2 sequences are SQVTM and ANQGSEA. The CDR3 extends over 14 amino acids. Written as DNA, the CDR3 is TGCAGCGCCCCTCCCCCAGGGGTGGACACTGAAGCTTTCTTT. Amino acid sequence: CSAPPPGVDTEAFF.